This passage covers 5 T cell receptor beta chains from one sample sequenced in a study of cytomegalovirus exposure and HLA in healthy donors. The PCR contained 60 Vbeta and 13 Jbeta primers. Sequenced by immunoSEQ multiplex PCR; TCRdb stores in-frame clones only, minus some. The sample includes about 120,000 clones, more than 60% of them seen just once. The sequencing input was PBMCs. The source of these receptors is a woman aged 40-49 years in good health and CMV-seropositive.

This clone was seen a few times. The rearrangement joins TRBV4-1 to TRBJ1-4; 7 nucleotides align to TRBD1. CDR3 size: 20 residues. Germline CDR1 reads MGHRA; CDR2 reads YSYEKL. The ends lost 4 bases at V and 0 bases at J; junction bases unmatched: 17. The CDR3 DNA reads as TGCGCCAGCAGCCTCGAAGGTGGGGACAGCTTCACTGCAACTAATGAAAAACTGTTTTTT. This gives the protein CASSLEGGDSFTATNEKLFF.

The CDR3 spells CASSLDAATVEAFF. The CDR3 DNA sequence: TGTGCCAGCAGCTTAGATGCGGCGACAGTTGAAGCTTTCTTT. The chain has TRBV11-3 and TRBJ1-1; D possibly corresponds to TRBD1 (5 bases). The CDR3 loop spans 14 amino acids. The V gene lost 0 bases and the J gene lost 7 bases, with 12 bases spanning the gap. CDR1 is SGHNT, CDR2 YENEEA, per germline.

V gene TRBV30 combines with J gene TRBJ2-5; 8 bases agree with TRBD2. Germline V lookup: CDR1 GTSNPN, CDR2 SVGIG (reference sequence). The CDR3 extends over 10 amino acids. This CDR3 reads CATGGETQYF. Written as DNA, the CDR3 is TGTGCGACGGGGGGGGAGACCCAGTACTTC.

In this sample, this clone turned up a few times. J is TRBJ2-5 and V is TRBV11-3; TRBD2 matches at 7 bases. This CDR3 region has 15 residues. With V trimmed by 1 base and J by 5 bases, 7 bases remained unmatched. The germline V gene encodes CDR1 SGHNT and CDR2 YENEEA. The CDR3 DNA reads TGTGCCAGCAGCTTAGGTGGCGGGGGTTCGGAGACCCAGTACTTC. Protein: CASSLGGGGSETQYF.

This sequence joins TRBV6-1 and TRBJ1-1; TRBD1 aligns across 8 bases. CDR3 length: 15 residues. J gave up 0 bases and V 8 bases, and 8 bases lay outside the gene matches. Germline CDR1 MNHNS, CDR2 SASEGT. CDR3 sequence: CASRLQGDLNTEAFF. As DNA, the CDR3 is TGTGCCAGCCGTCTACAGGGGGATTTGAACACTGAAGCTTTCTTT.